The sequence of this T cell receptor (beta chain) was determined in a study of T cell changes during pregnancy in multiple sclerosis. Measured with immunoSEQ multiplex PCR; TCRdb has only the in-frame clones, and not every one. The sample shows 100,000 or so clones, around 93% of them seen only once. This TCR was recovered from a female donor with multiple sclerosis, enrolled in a pregnancy study. Sequenced here: peripheral blood, sampled in the third trimester of pregnancy.

CDR3 bases: TGTGCCAGCAGCGTTACGGGGGAGCAGTACTTC. Its protein is CASSVTGEQYF. This chain uses TRBV5-5 with TRBJ2-7; D perhaps matches TRBD2 (5 bases). Trimming shortened V by 4 bases and J by 7 bases, and 9 bases separated the two germline ends. This CDR3 is 11 amino acids long. The germline V gene encodes CDR1 SGHKS and CDR2 YYEKEE (reference sequence).